This T cell receptor (beta chain) was captured by sequencing in a study of shared T cell receptors in the human thymus. The CDR3 covers 14 residues. The V end was cut by 2 bases, the J end by 4 bases, with 12 bases between. Clones were sequenced by immunoSEQ multiplex PCR, and TCRdb holds only the in-frame ones, with some missing. The sample records about 380,000 clones, over 90% being singletons. This clonotype originated in a human donor. The rearrangement uses TRBV5-3 and TRBJ1-2; tentative D call: TRBD1 (5 bases). TRBV5-3 is an open reading frame whose function is uncertain. Sequenced sample: thymocytes. The CDR3 DNA reads TGTGCCAGAAGCTTACAGGACGGAACCTATGGCTACACCTTC. Translating gives CARSLQDGTYGYTF.